Listed below are T cell receptor beta chains from one sample, sequenced in a study of blood T cell repertoires in COVID-19. Assay: immunoSEQ multiplex PCR; the TCRdb copy retains only in-frame clones and omits some. This table holds some 180,000 clones, over 80% found once. The specimen was peripheral blood. The receptors here all came from a woman between 35 and 50 years old with COVID-19, enrolled during active disease. CDR3s leave out the opening cysteine and the closing phenylalanine or tryptophan. The order of the fields is V gene, CDR3 length, J gene, clone size, CDR3 protein. A clone size is listed for some rows: how often the clone was seen (once, few, many), or a class if it is expanded.

>TRBV4-2|14|TRBJ1-2|-
ASSQERDRAIGGYT
>TRBV29-1|14|TRBJ2-7|-
SVEGAGTSSSYEQY
>TRBV13|14|TRBJ1-3|-
ASSWTGDYSGNTIY
>TRBV19|10|TRBJ1-5|-
ASSIGGQPQH
>TRBV12-3/TRBV12-4|10|TRBJ2-1|few
ASPLASGEQF
>TRBV15|12|TRBJ1-2|-
ATSRDNGGYGYT
>TRBV6-1|14|TRBJ1-3|-
ASSEESVGPGNTIY
>TRBV2|12|TRBJ1-2|-
ASSERGSRYGYT
>TRBV9|20|TRBJ2-1|-
ASSVALLPPRSSSHSYNEQF
>TRBV28|11|TRBJ2-3|-
ASSASGRPTQY
>TRBV9|12|TRBJ1-5|-
ASSGGTGGQPQH
>TRBV6-5|11|TRBJ2-2|-
ASRYNREGELF
>TRBV5-1|10|TRBJ2-7|-
ASGLNSYEQY
>TRBV7-2|14|TRBJ1-4|-
ASSLVSEATNEKLF
>TRBV11-2|14|TRBJ2-2|-
ASSASNGGATGELF
>TRBV19|11|TRBJ2-7|-
ASSRRTGDEQY
>TRBV7-9|15|TRBJ1-3|-
ASSLGRQTVSGNTIY
>TRBV14|14|TRBJ2-7|few
ASSTFPGTGGYEQY
>TRBV5-1|15|TRBJ2-2|-
ASSPGQGWSTTGELF
>TRBV7-9|13|TRBJ1-3|-
ASSFLLGAGNTIY
>TRBV3-1/TRBV3-2|13|TRBJ1-3|-
ASRPDRAGGNTIY
>TRBV5-1|10|TRBJ2-7|-
ASSLAEYEQY
>TRBV27|11|TRBJ1-1|-
ASRTTGTLGAF
>TRBV27|11|TRBJ1-2|-
ASSLSPNYGYT
>TRBV11-2|15|TRBJ1-2|-
ASSPRSGTGAFYGYT
>TRBV6-4|13|TRBJ1-5|-
ASRKTTGDYQPQH
>TRBV6-4|11|TRBJ1-2|-
ASSDGQANGYT
>TRBV2|11|TRBJ1-2|few
ASKTGGAGGYT
>TRBV5-4|11|TRBJ1-1|-
ASSFGTDTEAF
>TRBV6-5|9|TRBJ1-1|-
ASSYSGEAF